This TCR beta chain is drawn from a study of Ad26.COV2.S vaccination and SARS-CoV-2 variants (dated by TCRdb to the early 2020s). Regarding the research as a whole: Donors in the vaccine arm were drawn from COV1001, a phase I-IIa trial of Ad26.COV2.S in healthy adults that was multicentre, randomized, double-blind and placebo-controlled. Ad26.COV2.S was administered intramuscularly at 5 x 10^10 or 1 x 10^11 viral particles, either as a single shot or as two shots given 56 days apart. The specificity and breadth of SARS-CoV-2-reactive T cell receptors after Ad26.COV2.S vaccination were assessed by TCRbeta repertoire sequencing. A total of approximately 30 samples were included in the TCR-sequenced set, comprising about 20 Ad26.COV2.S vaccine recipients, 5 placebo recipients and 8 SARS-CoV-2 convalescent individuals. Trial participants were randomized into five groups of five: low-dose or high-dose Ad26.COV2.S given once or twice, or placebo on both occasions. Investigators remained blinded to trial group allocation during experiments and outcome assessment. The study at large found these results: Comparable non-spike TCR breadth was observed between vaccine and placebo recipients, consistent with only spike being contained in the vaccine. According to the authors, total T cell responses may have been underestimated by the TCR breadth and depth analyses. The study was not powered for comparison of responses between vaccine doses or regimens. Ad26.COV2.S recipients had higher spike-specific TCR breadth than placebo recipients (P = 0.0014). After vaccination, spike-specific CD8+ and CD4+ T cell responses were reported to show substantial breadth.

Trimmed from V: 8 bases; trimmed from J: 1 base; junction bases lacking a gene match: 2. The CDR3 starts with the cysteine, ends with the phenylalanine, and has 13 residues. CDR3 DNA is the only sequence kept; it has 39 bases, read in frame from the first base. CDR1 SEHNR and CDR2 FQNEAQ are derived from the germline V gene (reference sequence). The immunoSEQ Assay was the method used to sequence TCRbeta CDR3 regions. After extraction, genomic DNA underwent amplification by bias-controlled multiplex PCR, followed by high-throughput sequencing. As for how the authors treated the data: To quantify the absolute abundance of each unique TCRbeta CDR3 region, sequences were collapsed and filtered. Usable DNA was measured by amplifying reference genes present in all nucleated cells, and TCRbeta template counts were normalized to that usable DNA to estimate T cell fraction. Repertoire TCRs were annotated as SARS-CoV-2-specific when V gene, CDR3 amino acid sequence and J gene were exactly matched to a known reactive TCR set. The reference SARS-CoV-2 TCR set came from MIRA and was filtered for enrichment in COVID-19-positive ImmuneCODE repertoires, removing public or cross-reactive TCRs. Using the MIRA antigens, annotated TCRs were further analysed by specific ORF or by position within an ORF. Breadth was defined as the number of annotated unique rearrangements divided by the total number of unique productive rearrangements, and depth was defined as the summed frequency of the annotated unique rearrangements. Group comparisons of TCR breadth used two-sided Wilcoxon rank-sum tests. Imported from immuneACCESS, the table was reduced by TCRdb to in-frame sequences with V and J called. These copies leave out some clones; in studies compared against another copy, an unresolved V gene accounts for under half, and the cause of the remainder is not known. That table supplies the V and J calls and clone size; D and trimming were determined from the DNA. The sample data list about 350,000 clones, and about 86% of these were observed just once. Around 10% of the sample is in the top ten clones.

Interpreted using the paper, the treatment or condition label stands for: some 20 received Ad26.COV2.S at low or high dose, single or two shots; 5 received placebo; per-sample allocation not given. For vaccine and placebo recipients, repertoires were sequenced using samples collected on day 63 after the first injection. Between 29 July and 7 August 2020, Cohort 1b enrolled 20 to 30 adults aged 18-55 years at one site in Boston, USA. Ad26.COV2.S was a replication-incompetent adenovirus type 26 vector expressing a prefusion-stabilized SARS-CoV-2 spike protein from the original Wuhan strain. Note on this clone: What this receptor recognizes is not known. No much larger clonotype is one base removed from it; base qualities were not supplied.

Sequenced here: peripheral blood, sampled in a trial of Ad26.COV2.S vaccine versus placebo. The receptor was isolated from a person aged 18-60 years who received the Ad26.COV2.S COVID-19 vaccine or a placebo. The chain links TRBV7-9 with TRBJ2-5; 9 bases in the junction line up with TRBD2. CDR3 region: CASGRGGQETQYF. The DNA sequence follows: TGTGCCAGCGGGCGGGGGGGCCAAGAGACCCAGTACTTC.